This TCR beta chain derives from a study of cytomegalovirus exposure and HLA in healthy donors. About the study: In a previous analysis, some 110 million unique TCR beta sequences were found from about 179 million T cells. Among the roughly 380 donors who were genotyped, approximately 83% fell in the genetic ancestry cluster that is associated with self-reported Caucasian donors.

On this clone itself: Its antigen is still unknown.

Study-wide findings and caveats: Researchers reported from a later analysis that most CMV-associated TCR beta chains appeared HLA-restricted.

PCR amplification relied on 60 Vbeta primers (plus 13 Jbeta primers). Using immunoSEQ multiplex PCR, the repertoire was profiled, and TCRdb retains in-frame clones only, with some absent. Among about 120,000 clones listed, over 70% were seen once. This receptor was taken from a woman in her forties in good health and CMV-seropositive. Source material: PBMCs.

CDR3 coding DNA: TGTGCCTGGACTTTGCGGGGAGAACAAGAGACCCAGTACTTC. Translated: CAWTLRGEQETQYF. V is TRBV30 and J is TRBJ2-5; D might be TRBD2 (6 bases). The CDR3 extends over 14 amino acids. Deletions cut 4 bases from V and 2 bases from J, with 14 bases between. Germline lookup yields CDR1 GTSNPN and CDR2 SVGIG (reference sequence).